This paragraph covers one T cell receptor beta chain sequence. The data were obtained in a study of blood T cell repertoires in COVID-19. V lost 5 bases to trimming and J lost 3 bases; unmatched junction nucleotides: 7. Per germline, CDR1 SGHTA and CDR2 FQGNSA. The CDR3 extends over 15 amino acids. Per the study methods: For nucleated cells, counts were estimated from reference gene primer amplification. Profiled with immunoSEQ multiplex PCR; TCRdb holds only in-frame clones, not every one. That table furnishes V, J and clone size, whereas the DNA furnished D and trimming. This repertoire shows 200,000 to 250,000 clones, around 83% found once; its top ten account for approximately 5.2%.

The sample was peripheral blood. This sequence joins TRBV7-2 and TRBJ1-5; 7 nucleotides align to TRBD1. The source of this sequence is a woman in her sixties or seventies with COVID-19, enrolled during active disease. Here the CDR3 reads CASSPGRGPNQPQHF. DNA for the CDR3: TGTGCCAGCAGCCCAGGTAGGGGGCCCAATCAGCCCCAGCATTTT.